The next 28 T cell receptor beta chains were all read from a single sample in a study of OX40 agonist ivuxolimab in advanced cancers. Clones were sequenced by immunoSEQ multiplex PCR, and TCRdb holds only the in-frame ones, with some missing. The repertoire holds roughly 32,000 clones, with 70% to 90% as singletons. Material: CD4+ or CD8+ T cells sorted from blood, obtained in a trial of the OX40 agonist ivuxolimab. These receptors came from an adult with an advanced solid tumor such as melanoma, head and neck, liver or kidney cancer.

V gene TRBV2 combines with J gene TRBJ2-5; 11 bases fit TRBD2. The CDR3 is made up of 16 amino acids. Germline trimming cut 4 bases from V and 5 bases from J; bases unmatched to any gene: 9. CDR1 is SNHLY and CDR2 is FYNNEI in the germline V gene. The CDR3 loop reads CASSVPTSGGEETQYF. As DNA, the CDR3 is TGTGCCAGCAGTGTCCCTACTAGCGGGGGTGAGGAGACCCAGTACTTC.

This clone has only one observation. J is TRBJ2-7 and V is TRBV6-5; 11 bases map to TRBD1. V shed 2 bases, J shed 4 bases, and the junction held 4 bases outside the gene matches. Germline V lookup: CDR1 MNHEY, CDR2 SVGAGI. CDR3 size: 15 residues. CDR3 loop: CASSYLGQGGYEQYF. The CDR3 nucleotides are TGTGCCAGCAGTTACCTGGGACAGGGGGGGTACGAGCAGTACTTC.

The chain uses TRBV14 and TRBJ2-1; 11 nucleotides align to TRBD1. Germline assignment: CDR1 SGHDN and CDR2 FVKESK. This CDR3 is built from 16 residues. The V segment lost 0 bases and the J segment 7 bases; nucleotides outside the gene matches: 5. The CDR3 bases are TGTGCCAGCAGCCAAGATCGGACAGGGGGCCGGAATGAGCAGTTCTTC. Translating it yields CASSQDRTGGRNEQFF.

V gene TRBV28 combines with J gene TRBJ2-3; D may correspond to TRBD1 or TRBD2 (5 bases each). CDR1 MDHEN and CDR2 SYDVKM come from the germline V gene. The V end lost 7 bases, the J end lost 0 bases, and 11 bases lay between the germline ends. The CDR3 totals 14 residues. The DNA for the CDR3 is TGTGCCAGCACACTGGGACCGAGCACAGATACGCAGTATTTT. Its protein product is CASTLGPSTDTQYF.

This rearrangement joins TRBV5-1 to TRBJ2-6; D is perhaps TRBD2 (6 bases). The germline V gene encodes CDR1 SGHRS and CDR2 YFSETQ. V lost 4 bases and J lost 1, with 9 bases in between. The CDR3 has 15 amino acids. The DNA for the CDR3 is TGCGCCAGCAGCCGGAGGGTATCTGGGGCCAACGTCCTGACTTTC. Its translation: CASSRRVSGANVLTF.

This clone has only one observation. The chain has TRBV5-4 and TRBJ1-1; D gene uncertain. Trimming took off 5 bases at V and 1 base at J, with 3 bases between the two ends. Germline V CDR1 and CDR2: SGHNT, YYREEE (reference sequence). The CDR3 sequence is 11 residues long. The DNA of the CDR3 is TGTGCCAGCAGTGGGAACACTGAAGCTTTCTTT. Translation gives CASSGNTEAFF.

The CDR3 spells CASGIRRGYLYEQYF. CDR3 DNA: TGTGCCAGCGGGATCCGACGGGGGTACCTGTACGAGCAGTACTTC. The rearrangement links TRBV27 to TRBJ2-7, with D tentatively TRBD2 (6 bases). Germline V gene data show CDR1 as MNHEY and CDR2 as SMNVEV (reference sequence). V was trimmed by 8 bases and J by 4 bases, leaving 21 bases between them. This CDR3 is built from 15 residues.

This clone was observed a few times. The chain carries TRBV11-2 and TRBJ1-3; TRBD1 matches at 8 bases. J was trimmed by 4 bases and V by 5 bases; bases with no gene match: 10. Germline V gene data show CDR1 as SGHAT and CDR2 as FQNNGV. The CDR3 sequence is 16 residues long. CDR3 DNA: TGTGCCAGCAGCCTACCGACAGGGGCGCTCGGAAACACCATATATTTT. Encoded protein: CASSLPTGALGNTIYF.

The CDR3 DNA follows: TGTGCCAGCAGCGTGGCCCTTACGAACACCGGGGAGCTGTTTTTT. It codes for CASSVALTNTGELFF. The chain uses TRBV9 and TRBJ2-2; no firm D call. V was trimmed by 2 bases and J by 0 bases, leaving 8 bases between them. This CDR3 has 15 residues. Germline V gene sequence: CDR1 SGDLS, CDR2 YYNGEE.

The J gene is TRBJ1-6, the V gene TRBV28; D gene ambiguous. The V gene's germline CDR1 is MDHEN and CDR2 SYDVKM. V gave up 4 bases and J gave up 8 bases, with 15 bases separating them. The CDR3 contains 15 residues. The CDR3 DNA sequence: TGTGCCAGCAGTTGGACGGCCTTTATGGATTCACCCCTCCACTTT. Amino acids: CASSWTAFMDSPLHF.

This clone was observed once. The rearrangement joins TRBV7-6 to TRBJ2-1; 8 bases map to TRBD2. Germline V CDR1 and CDR2: SGHVS, FNYEAQ. V shed 1 base and J 9 bases; nucleotides not matched to a gene: 5. The CDR3 covers 14 residues. CDR3 amino acids: CASSLVPAGAEQFF. The CDR3 DNA is TGTGCCAGCAGCTTAGTCCCAGCGGGGGCTGAGCAGTTCTTC.

The chain combines TRBV28 with TRBJ1-5; the D gene is possibly TRBD1 (5 bases). Trimming removed 3 bases at V and 2 bases at J, with 11 bases between. This CDR3 comprises 15 residues. Germline loops: CDR1 MDHEN, CDR2 SYDVKM. CDR3: CASSFRGSGNQPQHF. The CDR3 DNA follows: TGTGCCAGCAGTTTTAGGGGATCGGGCAATCAGCCCCAGCATTTT.

The chain couples TRBV5-6 to TRBJ1-4, with D uncertain. V was pared by 0 bases and J by 8 bases, with 5 bases between. From germline, CDR1 is SGHDT and CDR2 YYEEEE. The CDR3 totals 12 residues. The CDR3: CASSLESEKLFF. CDR3 DNA: TGTGCCAGCAGCTTGGAGTCAGAAAAACTGTTTTTT.

The chain recombines TRBV4-1 with TRBJ2-3; 11 nucleotides agree with TRBD2. In germline, CDR1 is MGHRA, CDR2 YSYEKL. Trimming removed 3 bases from V and 0 bases from J; junction bases left unmatched: 8. This CDR3 region has 18 residues. The CDR3: CASSQASGGSTSTDTQYF. In DNA, the CDR3 is TGCGCCAGCAGCCAGGCTAGCGGGGGGTCGACTAGCACAGATACGCAGTATTTT.

This clone was seen more than once but under ten times. The genes are TRBV27 and TRBJ1-1, with a possible D match to TRBD1 (5 bases). The CDR3 totals 14 residues. Trimming removed 5 bases at V and 7 bases at J, with 17 bases between. CDR1 and CDR2 (germline): MNHEY, SMNVEV (reference sequence). The CDR3 sequence: CASSRRGTVLEAFF. The CDR3 nucleotides are TGTGCCAGCAGTCGGAGAGGGACGGTACTTGAAGCTTTCTTT.

DNA of the CDR3: TGTGCCAGCAGCTTGGGTCAGGTCTACGAGCAGTACTTC. Its protein is CASSLGQVYEQYF. The V call is TRBV5-4, the J call TRBJ2-7; no firm D call. Germline-derived CDR1 and CDR2 are SGHNT and YYREEE (reference sequence). The CDR3 covers 13 residues. V gave up 0 bases and J gave up 3 bases, with 7 bases separating them.

This chain connects TRBV15 to TRBJ2-3; a possible D gene is TRBD2 (7 bases). Trimming stripped 6 bases from V and 5 bases from J, with 18 bases between. Germline V gene sequence: CDR1 LNHNV, CDR2 YYDKDF (reference sequence). The CDR3 is 15 residues long. The CDR3: CATRYPGGSLDTQYF. The CDR3 DNA sequence: TGTGCCACCAGATACCCGGGGGGCAGTCTAGATACGCAGTATTTT.

The V call is TRBV5-5, the J call TRBJ1-5; no reliable D call. The V end was cut by 4 bases, the J end by 0 bases, with 8 bases between. Germline V gene data show CDR1 as SGHKS and CDR2 as YYEKEE (reference sequence). The CDR3 consists of 14 residues. The CDR3 region has the DNA TGTGCCAGCAGCCTCGGATATAGCAATCAGCCCCAGCATTTT. Its protein is CASSLGYSNQPQHF.

The CDR3 DNA reads TGTGCCAGCAGTGCGACCAATAGAGCTTTCTTT. It is translated as CASSATNRAFF. V is TRBV27 and J is TRBJ1-1, with D unresolved. The CDR3 runs to 11 residues. Germline CDR1 MNHEY, CDR2 SMNVEV (reference sequence). V was trimmed by 5 bases and J by 10 bases, leaving 11 bases between them.

The chain links TRBV6-1 to TRBJ1-4; TRBD1 aligns across 7 bases. The germline V gene encodes CDR1 MNHNS and CDR2 SASEGT. Unmatched junction bases numbered 13, after V lost 2 bases and J lost 7 bases. The CDR3 contains 17 residues. This CDR3 reads CASSEPYRDRVVEKLFF. DNA of the CDR3: TGTGCCAGCAGTGAACCCTATCGGGACAGAGTAGTTGAAAAACTGTTTTTT.

This chain joins TRBV7-9 and TRBJ2-3; D may be TRBD1 (5 bases). The ends were cut back, 0 bases at V and 0 bases at J, with 19 bases in the middle. This CDR3 is built from 19 residues. Germline CDR1 SEHNR, CDR2 FQNEAQ (reference sequence). The CDR3 loop is CASSLATTATLTSTDTQYF. The CDR3 DNA reads as TGTGCCAGCAGCTTAGCGACGACAGCCACCCTCACTAGCACAGATACGCAGTATTTT. The variable domain in full, with the rest retrieved from reference TRBV7-9 and TRBJ2-3, is DTGVSQNPRHKITKRGQNVTFRCDPISEHNRLYWYRQTLGQGPEFLTYFQNEAQLEKSRLLSDRFSAERPKGSFSTLEIQRTEQGDSAMYLCASSLATTATLTSTDTQYFGPGTRLTVL.

A note on this clone: A read error may account for a junction end that differs from germline. The V call is TRBV7-7, the J call TRBJ2-1; 10 bases are a match to TRBD2. Germline V gene lookup returns CDR1 SSHAT and CDR2 FNYEAQ (reference sequence). The CDR3 spans 15 residues. CDR3 loop: CASSLLAGDYNEQFF. The DNA of the CDR3 is TGTGCTAGCAGCCTTCTAGCGGGGGATTACAATGAGCAGTTCTTC.

The chain carries TRBV5-5 and TRBJ2-4; either TRBD1 or TRBD2 may fit D (5 bases each). Germline CDR1 is SGHKS and CDR2 is YYEKEE (reference sequence). The CDR3 consists of 14 residues. Trimming left V 0 bases short and J 6 bases short, with 10 bases between. The CDR3: CASSLDVRGNIQYF. For the CDR3, the DNA is TGTGCCAGCAGCTTGGACGTGAGGGGAAACATTCAGTACTTC.

V gene TRBV21-1 combines with J gene TRBJ2-1; the DNA was not compared with TRBD1, the D call given in the table. TRBV21-1 constitutes a pseudogene. This CDR3 is built from 15 residues. The CDR3 loop reads CASSLGDRAYNEQFF. DNA of the CDR3: TGTGCCAGCAGCTTGGGAGACAGGGCCTACAATGAGCAGTTCTTC.

The chain carries TRBV18 and TRBJ2-1; 7 bases match TRBD2. This CDR3 spans 12 amino acids. Germline trimming cut 0 bases from V and 13 bases from J; bases unmatched to any gene: 3. Germline lookup yields CDR1 KGHSH and CDR2 LQKENI. Written as DNA, the CDR3 is TGTGCCAGCTCACCACCGGGGGAGGGCCAGTTCTTC. Amino acids: CASSPPGEGQFF.

In regard to this clone: At one of its ends the junction is not consistent with the germline gene, which may arise from a read error. V and J are TRBV6-5 and TRBJ2-5, with 8 bases that match TRBD2. The CDR3 runs 15 residues. CDR1 is MNHEY, CDR2 SVGAGI, per germline. CDR3 amino acids: CASSYSPSLADQAHF. The CDR3 bases are TGTGCCAGCAGTTACTCCCCCTCACTAGCGGACCAGGCCCACTTC.

The chain has TRBV19 and TRBJ2-2; D is uncertain. The CDR3 spans 12 residues. The V end lost 8 bases, the J end lost 5 bases, and 9 bases lay between the germline ends. In germline, CDR1 is LNHDA, CDR2 SQIVND (reference sequence). CDR3 nucleotides: TGTGCCAGTGATCCACTTACCGGGGAGCTGTTTTTT. It specifies CASDPLTGELFF.

CDR3 in amino acids: CASFPTGTPFYEQYF. Here the CDR3 DNA reads TGTGCCAGCTTTCCAACCGGGACACCCTTTTACGAGCAGTACTTC. The chain couples TRBV7-8 to TRBJ2-7; a weak D match, TRBD1 (6 bases). Germline CDR1 is SGHVS and CDR2 is FQNEAQ. This CDR3 is 15 amino acids long. Deletions cut 8 bases from V and 4 bases from J, with 21 bases between.